The sequence of this T cell receptor (beta chain) was determined in a study of T-cell reconstitution after alpha-beta-depleted transplantation in children. This clonotype was counted only a few times. Unique molecular identifiers were incorporated when the TCRbeta library was constructed. TCRdb redid the calling of the PCR reads with MiXCR, one entry per CDR3 protein. The table shows around 200,000 distinct CDR3 sequences, with approximately 10% occurring only once. This sequence was found in a human donor who donated a stem cell graft to a child with acute lymphoblastic leukemia. Specimen: PBMCs from the stem cell graft donor, collected from the stem cell graft.

Here the CDR3 reads CSAGQGNSNQPQHF. CDR3 DNA: TGCAGTGCTGGACAGGGTAATAGCAATCAGCCCCAGCATTTT. The chain combines TRBV20-1 with TRBJ1-5, with TRBD1 matching over 8 bases. V shed 5 bases and J 0 bases; nucleotides not matched to a gene: 3. CDR3 length: 14 residues. CDR1 is DFQATT, CDR2 SNEGSKA, per germline (reference sequence).